This TCR beta chain was captured by sequencing in a study of post-analysis software for immune sequencing data. TCR beta cDNA libraries had unique molecular identifiers. TCRdb re-called the PCR reads through MiXCR, storing one row per CDR3 protein. The sample lists 160,000 or so distinct CDR3 sequences; 35% to 40% were seen once. Germline V lookup: CDR1 DFQATT, CDR2 SNEGSKA (reference sequence). The CDR3 is 13 amino acids. J was trimmed by 4 bases and V by 5 bases; bases with no gene match: 2. This rearrangement joins TRBV20-1 to TRBJ2-1; 10 nucleotides align to TRBD1. Sequenced material: blood, taken after autologous hematopoietic stem cell transplantation. This receptor was identified in a girl aged 5-17 years with multiple sclerosis. The CDR3 loop is CSAPGQGYNEQFF. The CDR3 DNA follows: TGCAGTGCTCCGGGACAGGGGTACAATGAGCAGTTCTTC.